This record covers a single TCR beta chain. The data were obtained in a study of blood T cells in healthy people across ages. Primed by a sample-barcoded 5' primer and a J-beta primer mix, a second PCR proceeded for 7 to 11 cycles. Each CDR3 protein gets one entry after TCRdb re-called the 5' RACE reads with MiXCR. Of 750,000 to 950,000 distinct CDR3 sequences listed, 53% are singletons. This CDR3 contains 15 residues. Between the trimmed V and J ends, which lost 6 bases and 2 bases, there was a span of 14 bases. The sequence derives from a man older than 75 in good health. Material for sequencing was blood. The chain couples TRBV12-3 or TRBV12-4 to TRBJ1-5; unclear D gene. In DNA form, the CDR3 reads TGTGCCAGCAGCCTTAAAGGGCTTGGCAATCAGCCCCAGCATTTT. Amino acid sequence: CASSLKGLGNQPQHF.